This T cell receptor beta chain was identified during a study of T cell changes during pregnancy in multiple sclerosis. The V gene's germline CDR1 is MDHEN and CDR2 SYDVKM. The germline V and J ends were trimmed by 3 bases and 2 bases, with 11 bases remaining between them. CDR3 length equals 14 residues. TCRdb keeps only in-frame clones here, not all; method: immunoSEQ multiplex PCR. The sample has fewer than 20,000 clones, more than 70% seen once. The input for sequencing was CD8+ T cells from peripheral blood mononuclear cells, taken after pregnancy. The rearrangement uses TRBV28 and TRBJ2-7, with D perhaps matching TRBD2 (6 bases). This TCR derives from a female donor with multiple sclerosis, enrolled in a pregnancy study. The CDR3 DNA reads TGTGCCAGCAGTTTGGTGCGCGGGGCCTACGAGCAGTACTTC. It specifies CASSLVRGAYEQYF. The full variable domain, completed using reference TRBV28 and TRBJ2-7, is DVKVTQSSRYLVKRTGEKVFLECVQDMDHENMFWYRQDPGLGLRLIYFSYDVKMKEKGDIPEGYSVSREKKERFSLILESASTNQTSMYLCASSLVRGAYEQYFGPGTRLTVT.